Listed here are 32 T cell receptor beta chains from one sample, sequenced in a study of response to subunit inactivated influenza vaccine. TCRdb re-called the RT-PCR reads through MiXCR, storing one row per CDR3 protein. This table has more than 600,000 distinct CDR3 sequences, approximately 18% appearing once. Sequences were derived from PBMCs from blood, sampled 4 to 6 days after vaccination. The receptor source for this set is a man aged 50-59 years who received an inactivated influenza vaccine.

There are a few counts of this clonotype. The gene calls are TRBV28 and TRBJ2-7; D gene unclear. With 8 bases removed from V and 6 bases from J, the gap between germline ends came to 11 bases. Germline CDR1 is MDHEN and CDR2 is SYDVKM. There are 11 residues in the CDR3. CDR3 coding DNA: TGTGCCAGCGGCTCCTTGCGCGAGCAGTACTTC. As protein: CASGSLREQYF.

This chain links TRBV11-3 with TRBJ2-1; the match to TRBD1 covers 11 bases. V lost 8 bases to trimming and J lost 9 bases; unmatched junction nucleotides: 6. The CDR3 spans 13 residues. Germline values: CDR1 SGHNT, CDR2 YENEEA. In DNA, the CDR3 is TGTGCCAGCGCGAGGACAGGGGGCGTTGAGCAGTTCTTC. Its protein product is CASARTGGVEQFF.

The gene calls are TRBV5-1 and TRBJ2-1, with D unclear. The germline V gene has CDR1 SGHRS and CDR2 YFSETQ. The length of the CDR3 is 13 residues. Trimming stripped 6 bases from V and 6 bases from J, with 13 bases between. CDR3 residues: CASTLPEINEQFF. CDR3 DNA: TGCGCCAGCACCCTTCCCGAAATCAATGAGCAGTTCTTC.

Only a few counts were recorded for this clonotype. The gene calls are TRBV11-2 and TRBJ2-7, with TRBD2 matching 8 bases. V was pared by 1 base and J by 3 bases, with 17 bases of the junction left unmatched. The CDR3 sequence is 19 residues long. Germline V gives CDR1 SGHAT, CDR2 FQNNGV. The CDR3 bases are TGTGCCAGCAGCTTAGTTGTGACGGGAGGGCCCAGCCCGCACTACGAGCAGTACTTC. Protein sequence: CASSLVVTGGPSPHYEQYF.

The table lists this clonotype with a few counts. As DNA, the CDR3 is TGCGCCAGCAGCTTGACGCAAGATAACTATGGCTACACCTTC. This sequence encodes CASSLTQDNYGYTF. V is TRBV5-1 and J is TRBJ1-2; D call uncertain. Germline loops: CDR1 SGHRS, CDR2 YFSETQ. The V end was cut by 1 base, the J end by 1 base, with 8 bases between. The CDR3 is made up of 14 amino acids.

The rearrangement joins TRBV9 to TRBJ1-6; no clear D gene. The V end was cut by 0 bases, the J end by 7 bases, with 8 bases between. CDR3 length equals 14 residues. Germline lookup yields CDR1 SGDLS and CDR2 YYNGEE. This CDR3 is CASSVDSKNSPLHF. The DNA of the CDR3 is TGTGCCAGCAGCGTAGATTCCAAAAATTCACCCCTCCACTTT.

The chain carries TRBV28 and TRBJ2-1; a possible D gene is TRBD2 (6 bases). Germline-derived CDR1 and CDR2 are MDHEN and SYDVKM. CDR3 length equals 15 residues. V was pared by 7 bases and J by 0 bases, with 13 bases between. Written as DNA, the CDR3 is TGTGCCAGCAAGGGCGGGGCGAGCTCCTACAATGAGCAGTTCTTC. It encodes CASKGGASSYNEQFF.

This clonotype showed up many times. CDR3 bases: TGTGCCAGCAGTTTAGGGAATCCGGGACAGGGATCCTACGAGCAGTACTTC. Translated, it gives CASSLGNPGQGSYEQYF. The V gene is TRBV12-3 or TRBV12-4, the J gene TRBJ2-7; 9 bases fit TRBD1. V shed 1 base and J 1 base; nucleotides not matched to a gene: 8. The CDR3 is made up of 17 amino acids.

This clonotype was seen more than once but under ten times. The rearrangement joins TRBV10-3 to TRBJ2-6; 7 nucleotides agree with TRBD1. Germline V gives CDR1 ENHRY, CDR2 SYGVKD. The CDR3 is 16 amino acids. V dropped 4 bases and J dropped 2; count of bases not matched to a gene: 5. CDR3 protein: CAISGGDRAGANVLTF. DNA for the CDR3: TGTGCCATCAGTGGAGGTGACAGGGCTGGGGCCAACGTCCTGACTTTC.

CDR3 in amino acids: CAISEIDPALGNEQFF. DNA for the CDR3: TGTGCCATCAGTGAGATTGACCCTGCCCTGGGCAATGAGCAGTTCTTC. This sequence joins TRBV10-3 and TRBJ2-1; D gene uncertain. Germline assignment: CDR1 ENHRY and CDR2 SYGVKD. CDR3 length equals 16 residues. The V end was cut by 2 bases, the J end by 6 bases, with 17 bases between.

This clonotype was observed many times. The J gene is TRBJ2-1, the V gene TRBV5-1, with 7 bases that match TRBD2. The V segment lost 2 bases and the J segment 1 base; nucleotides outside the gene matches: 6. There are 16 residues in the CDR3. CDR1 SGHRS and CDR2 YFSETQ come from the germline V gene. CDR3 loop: CASSFQLAMSYNEQFF. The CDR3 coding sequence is TGCGCCAGCAGCTTCCAACTAGCGATGTCCTACAATGAGCAGTTCTTC.

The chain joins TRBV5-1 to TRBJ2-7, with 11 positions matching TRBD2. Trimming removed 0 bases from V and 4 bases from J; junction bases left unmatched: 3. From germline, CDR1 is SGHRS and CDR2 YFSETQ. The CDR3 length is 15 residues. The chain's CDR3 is CASSLVGTSGYEQYF. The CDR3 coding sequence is TGCGCCAGCAGCTTGGTCGGGACTAGCGGATACGAGCAGTACTTC.

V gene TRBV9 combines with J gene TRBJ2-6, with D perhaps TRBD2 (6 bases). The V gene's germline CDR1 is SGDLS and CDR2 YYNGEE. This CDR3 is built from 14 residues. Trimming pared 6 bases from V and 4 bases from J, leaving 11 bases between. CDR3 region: CASTGESGANVLTF. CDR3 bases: TGTGCCAGCACGGGAGAGTCAGGGGCCAACGTCCTGACTTTC.

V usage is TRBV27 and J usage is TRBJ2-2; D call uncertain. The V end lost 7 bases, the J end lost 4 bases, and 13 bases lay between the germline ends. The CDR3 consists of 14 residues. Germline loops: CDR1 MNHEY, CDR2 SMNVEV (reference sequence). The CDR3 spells CASKPVQTTGELFF. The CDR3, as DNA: TGTGCCAGCAAGCCGGTCCAGACCACCGGGGAGCTGTTTTTT.

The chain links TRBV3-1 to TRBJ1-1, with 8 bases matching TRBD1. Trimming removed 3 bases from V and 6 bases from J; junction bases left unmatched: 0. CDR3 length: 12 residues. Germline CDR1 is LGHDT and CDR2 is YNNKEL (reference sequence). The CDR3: CASSQDRAEAFF. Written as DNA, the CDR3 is TGTGCCAGCAGCCAGGACAGGGCTGAAGCTTTCTTT.

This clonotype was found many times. The CDR3 region has the DNA TGCGCCAGCAGCCAGCTACTCCAGGGGAGGGGTGGGGAAGGCTACACCTTC. Amino acid sequence: CASSQLLQGRGGEGYTF. The rearrangement links TRBV4-1 to TRBJ1-2, with TRBD1 as a possible D gene (6 bases). Germline V gene sequence: CDR1 MGHRA, CDR2 YSYEKL. The V gene lost 3 bases and the J gene lost 8 bases, with 25 bases spanning the gap. The CDR3 extends over 17 amino acids.

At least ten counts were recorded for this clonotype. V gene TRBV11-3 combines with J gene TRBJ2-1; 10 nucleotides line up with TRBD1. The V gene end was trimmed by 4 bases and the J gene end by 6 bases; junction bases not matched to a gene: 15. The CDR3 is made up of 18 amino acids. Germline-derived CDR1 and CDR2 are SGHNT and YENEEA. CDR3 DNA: TGTGCCAGCAGCTCGTACATCCGGCGGGACAGGGGAGGCAATGAGCAGTTCTTC. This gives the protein CASSSYIRRDRGGNEQFF.

The DNA for the CDR3 is TGTGCCAGCAGCATGCCAGGGGGCGATGAGCAGTTCTTC. Protein product: CASSMPGGDEQFF. This chain uses TRBV11-2 with TRBJ2-1; 8 positions match TRBD1. V trimming: 5 bases; J trimming: 8 bases; junction bases outside the gene matches: 5. Germline-derived CDR1 and CDR2 are SGHAT and FQNNGV. CDR3 length: 13 amino acids.

Here the CDR3 reads CASRSILAGASYNEQFF. The CDR3, as DNA: TGTGCCAGCAGATCAATATTAGCGGGAGCCTCCTACAATGAGCAGTTCTTC. The chain combines TRBV28 with TRBJ2-1; 9 positions match TRBD2. The CDR3 is made up of 17 amino acids. The ends lost 6 bases at V and 0 bases at J; junction bases unmatched: 9. Per germline, CDR1 MDHEN and CDR2 SYDVKM.

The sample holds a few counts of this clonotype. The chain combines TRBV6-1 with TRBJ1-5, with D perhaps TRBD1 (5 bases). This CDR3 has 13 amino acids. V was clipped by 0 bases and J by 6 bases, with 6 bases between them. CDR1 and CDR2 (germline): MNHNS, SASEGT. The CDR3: CASSEAGGQPQHF. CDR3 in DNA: TGTGCCAGCAGTGAAGCGGGGGGTCAGCCCCAGCATTTT.

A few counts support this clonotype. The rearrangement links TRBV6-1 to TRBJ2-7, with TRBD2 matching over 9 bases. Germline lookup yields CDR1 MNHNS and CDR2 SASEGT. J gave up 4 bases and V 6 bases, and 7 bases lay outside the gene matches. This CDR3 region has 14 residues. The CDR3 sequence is CASRQAGGVYEQYF. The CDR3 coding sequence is TGTGCCAGCAGGCAAGCGGGAGGCGTTTACGAGCAGTACTTC.

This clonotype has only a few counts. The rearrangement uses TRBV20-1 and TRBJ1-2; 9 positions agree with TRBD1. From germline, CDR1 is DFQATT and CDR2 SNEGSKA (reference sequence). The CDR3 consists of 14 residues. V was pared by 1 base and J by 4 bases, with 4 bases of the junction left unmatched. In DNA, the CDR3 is TGCAGTGCTAGAGGAGGACAGGGGATCTATGGCTACACCTTC. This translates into CSARGGQGIYGYTF.

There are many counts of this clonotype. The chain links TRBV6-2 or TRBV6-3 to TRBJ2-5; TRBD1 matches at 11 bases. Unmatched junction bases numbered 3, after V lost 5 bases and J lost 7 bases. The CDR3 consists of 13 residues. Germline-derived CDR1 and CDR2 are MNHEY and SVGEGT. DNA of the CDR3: TGTGCCAGCAGTCCGGGACAGGGGGTGACCCAGTACTTC. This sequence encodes CASSPGQGVTQYF.

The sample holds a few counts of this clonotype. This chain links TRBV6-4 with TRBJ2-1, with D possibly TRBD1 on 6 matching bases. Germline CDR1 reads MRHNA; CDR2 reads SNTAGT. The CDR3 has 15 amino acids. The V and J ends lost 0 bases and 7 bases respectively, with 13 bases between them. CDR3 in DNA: TGTGCCAGCAGTGACTCGATGTGGGACACTAATGAGCAGTTCTTC. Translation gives CASSDSMWDTNEQFF.

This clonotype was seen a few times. DNA of the CDR3: TGTGCCAGCAGCGTAGATCCGGGGACCTATGGCTACACCTTC. This sequence encodes CASSVDPGTYGYTF. The chain combines TRBV9 with TRBJ1-2; maybe TRBD1 (5 bases). V was pared by 0 bases and J by 4 bases, with 10 bases between. In germline, CDR1 is SGDLS, CDR2 YYNGEE. The CDR3 runs to 14 residues. The whole variable domain, filled in from reference TRBV9 and TRBJ1-2, reads DSGVTQTPKHLITATGQRVTLRCSPRSGDLSVYWYQQSLDQGLQFLIQYYNGEERAKGNILERFSAQQFPDLHSELNLSSLELGDSALYFCASSVDPGTYGYTFGSGTRLTVV.

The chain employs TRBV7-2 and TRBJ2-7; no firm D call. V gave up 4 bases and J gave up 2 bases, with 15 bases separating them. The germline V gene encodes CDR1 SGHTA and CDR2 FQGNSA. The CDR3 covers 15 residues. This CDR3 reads CASSYLLGRPYEQYF. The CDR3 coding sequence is TGTGCCAGCAGCTATCTCCTAGGACGGCCCTACGAGCAGTACTTC.

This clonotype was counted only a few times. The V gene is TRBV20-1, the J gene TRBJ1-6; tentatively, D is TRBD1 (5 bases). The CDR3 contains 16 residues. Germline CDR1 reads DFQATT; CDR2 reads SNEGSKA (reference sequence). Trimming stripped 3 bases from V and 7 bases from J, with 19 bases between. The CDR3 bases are TGCAGTGCTAGTAGGGGCTTGGCAGTACGGAATTCACCCCTCCACTTT. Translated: CSASRGLAVRNSPLHF.

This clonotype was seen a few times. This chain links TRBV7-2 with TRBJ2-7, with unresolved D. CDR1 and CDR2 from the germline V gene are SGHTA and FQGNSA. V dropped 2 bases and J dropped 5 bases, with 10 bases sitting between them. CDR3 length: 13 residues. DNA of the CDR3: TGTGCCAGCAGCTTAATAGGGTCCCACGAGCAGTACTTC. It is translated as CASSLIGSHEQYF. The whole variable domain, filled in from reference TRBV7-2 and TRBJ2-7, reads GAGVSQSPSNKVTEKGKDVELRCDPISGHTALYWYRQSLGQGLEFLIYFQGNSAPDKSGLPSDRFSAERTGGSVSTLTIQRTQQEDSAVYLCASSLIGSHEQYFGPGTRLTVT.

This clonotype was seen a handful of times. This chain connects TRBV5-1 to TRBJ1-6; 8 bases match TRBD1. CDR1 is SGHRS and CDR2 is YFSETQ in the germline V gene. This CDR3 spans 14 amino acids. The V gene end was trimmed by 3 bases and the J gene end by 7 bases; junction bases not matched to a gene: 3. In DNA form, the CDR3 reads TGCGCCAGCAGCTCCCGGACAGGGAATTCACCCCTCCACTTT. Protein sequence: CASSSRTGNSPLHF.

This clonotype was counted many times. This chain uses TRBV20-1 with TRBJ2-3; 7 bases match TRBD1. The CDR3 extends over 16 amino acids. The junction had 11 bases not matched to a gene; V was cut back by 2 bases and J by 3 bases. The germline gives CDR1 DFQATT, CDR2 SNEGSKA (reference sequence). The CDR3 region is CSARNRQQGKTDTQYF. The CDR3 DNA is TGCAGTGCTAGAAACCGACAACAGGGGAAGACAGATACGCAGTATTTT.

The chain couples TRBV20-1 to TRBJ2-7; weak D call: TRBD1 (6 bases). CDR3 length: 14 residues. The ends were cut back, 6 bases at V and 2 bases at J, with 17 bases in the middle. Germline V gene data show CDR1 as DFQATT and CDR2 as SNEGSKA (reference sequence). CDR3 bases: TGCAGTGCAAGGCACCGGGACATGGCCTACGAGCAGTACTTC. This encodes CSARHRDMAYEQYF.

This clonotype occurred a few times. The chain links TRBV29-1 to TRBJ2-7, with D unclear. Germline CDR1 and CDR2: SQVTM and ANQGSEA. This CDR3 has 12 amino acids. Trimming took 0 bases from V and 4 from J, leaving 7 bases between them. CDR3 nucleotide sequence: TGCAGCGTTGAAGATCGGAAATACGAGCAGTACTTC. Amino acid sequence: CSVEDRKYEQYF.